These T cell receptor beta chains were read from a single sample in a study of blood T cell repertoires in COVID-19. Produced via immunoSEQ multiplex PCR; TCRdb's table is partial and in-frame only. The sample lists approximately 180,000 clones, approximately 85% occurring once. Sequencing input: peripheral blood. The receptor source for this set is a man aged 60 to 75 with acute or convalescent COVID-19. CDR3s include the opening cysteine and the closing phenylalanine or tryptophan. A D gene is named only where the DNA matches it firmly. The size field is filled for only some rows; it gives once, few, many or a size class.

D	V	size	J	CDR3	DNA
TRBD1	TRBV28	NA	TRBJ1-5	CASSFPGTARNQPQHF	TGTGCCAGCAGTTTCCCTGGGACAGCTCGCAATCAGCCCCAGCATTTT
NA	TRBV19	NA	TRBJ2-1	CASRYQGFGYNEQFF	TGTGCCAGTAGATACCAGGGATTTGGCTACAATGAGCAGTTCTTC
TRBD2	TRBV5-1	once	TRBJ2-1	CASSSRTSGQYNEQFF	TGCGCCAGCAGCTCCCGGACTAGCGGCCAATACAATGAGCAGTTCTTC
TRBD1	TRBV7-3	NA	TRBJ2-3	CASSLDRADTQYF	TGTGCCAGCAGCTTAGACAGGGCAGATACGCAGTATTTT
TRBD2	TRBV7-2	NA	TRBJ2-1	CASSLGGTSGRGNEQFF	TGTGCCAGCAGCTTAGGTGGGACTAGCGGGAGGGGCAATGAGCAGTTCTTC
TRBD1	TRBV5-6	NA	TRBJ1-2	CASSARDRDFSYGYTF	TGTGCCAGCAGCGCCCGAGACAGGGACTTCAGCTATGGCTACACCTTC
TRBD2	TRBV19	NA	TRBJ2-1	CASADPSGRMGLQFF	TGTGCCAGTGCGGACCCTAGCGGGAGGATGGGTCTTCAGTTCTTC
NA	TRBV7-9	few	TRBJ1-4	CASSLGGNNEKLFF	TGTGCCAGCAGCTTAGGCGGCAATAATGAAAAACTGTTTTTT
TRBD1	TRBV18	NA	TRBJ1-5	CASSPGTGGSNQPQHF	TGTGCCAGCTCACCCGGGACAGGGGGAAGCAATCAGCCCCAGCATTTT
NA	TRBV4-2	NA	TRBJ1-4	CASSQATGAPNEKLFF	TGTGCCAGCAGCCAGGCCACAGGCGCCCCTAATGAAAAACTGTTTTTT
NA	TRBV9	NA	TRBJ1-5	CASSEGLGSNQPQHF	TGTGCCAGCAGCGAGGGGTTAGGAAGCAATCAGCCCCAGCATTTT
TRBD2	TRBV12-3/TRBV12-4	NA	TRBJ2-1	CASRLAGGIGQFF	TGTGCCAGCAGGTTAGCGGGAGGGATTGGGCAGTTCTTC
NA	TRBV12-3/TRBV12-4	NA	TRBJ2-1	CASSLGGVNEQFF	TGTGCCAGCAGTTTAGGGGGAGTCAATGAGCAGTTCTTC
TRBD2	TRBV11-3	NA	TRBJ2-2	CASSLTRLAGCTGELFF	TGTGCCAGCAGCTTAACTCGGCTAGCGGGATGTACCGGGGAGCTGTTTTTT
NA	TRBV4-3	NA	TRBJ2-7	CASSQETDFRYEQYF	TGCGCCAGCAGCCAGGAGACAGATTTTCGATACGAGCAGTACTTC
NA	TRBV30	once	TRBJ2-2	CAWSQGIGELFF	TGTGCCTGGAGTCAGGGGATCGGGGAGCTGTTTTTT
TRBD2	TRBV7-9	NA	TRBJ2-2	CASSLWPSGSIGELFF	TGTGCCAGCAGCTTATGGCCTAGCGGGAGTATCGGGGAGCTGTTTTTT
NA	TRBV18	NA	TRBJ1-2	CASSPPKSGAGYTF	TGTGCCAGCTCACCACCGAAGTCAGGTGCCGGCTACACCTTC
NA	TRBV28	NA	TRBJ2-1	CASSSLSGWNEQFF	TGTGCCAGCAGCTCACTATCTGGGTGGAATGAGCAGTTCTTC
TRBD1	TRBV6-5	NA	TRBJ2-7	CASREEGQGYEQYF	TGTGCCAGCAGGGAGGAGGGACAGGGCTACGAGCAGTACTTC
NA	TRBV28	NA	TRBJ1-5	CASSLYREVGQPQHF	TGTGCCAGCAGTTTATACAGGGAAGTCGGTCAGCCCCAGCATTTT
NA	TRBV19	NA	TRBJ1-1	CASSVRIATENTEAFF	TGTGCCAGTAGTGTCCGAATTGCGACAGAGAACACTGAAGCTTTCTTT